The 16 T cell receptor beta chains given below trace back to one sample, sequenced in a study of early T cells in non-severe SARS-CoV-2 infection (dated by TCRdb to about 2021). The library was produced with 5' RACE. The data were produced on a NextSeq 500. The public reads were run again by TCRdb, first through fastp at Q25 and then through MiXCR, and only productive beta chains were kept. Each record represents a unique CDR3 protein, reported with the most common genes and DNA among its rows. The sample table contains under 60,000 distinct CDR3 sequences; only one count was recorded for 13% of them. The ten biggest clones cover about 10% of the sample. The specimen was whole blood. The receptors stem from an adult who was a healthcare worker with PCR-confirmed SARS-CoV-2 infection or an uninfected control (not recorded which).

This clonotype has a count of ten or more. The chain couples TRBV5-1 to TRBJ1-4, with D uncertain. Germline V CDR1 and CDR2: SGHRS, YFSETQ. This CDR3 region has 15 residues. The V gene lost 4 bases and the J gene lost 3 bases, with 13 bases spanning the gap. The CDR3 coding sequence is TGCGCCAGCAGCCCCGCAGGCCGGTCTAATGAAAAACTGTTTTTT. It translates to CASSPAGRSNEKLFF.

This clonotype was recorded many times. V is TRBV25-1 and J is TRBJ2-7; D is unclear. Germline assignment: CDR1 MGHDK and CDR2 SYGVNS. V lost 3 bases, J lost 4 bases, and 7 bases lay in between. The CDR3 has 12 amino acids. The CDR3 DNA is TGTGCCAGCAGTGACCCCGGTTACGAGCAGTACTTC. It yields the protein CASSDPGYEQYF.

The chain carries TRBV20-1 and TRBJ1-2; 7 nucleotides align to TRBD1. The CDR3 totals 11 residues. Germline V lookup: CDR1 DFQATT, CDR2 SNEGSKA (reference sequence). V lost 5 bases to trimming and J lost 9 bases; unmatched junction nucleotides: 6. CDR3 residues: CSAGWDRSYTF. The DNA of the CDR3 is TGCAGTGCTGGATGGGACAGAAGCTACACCTTC.

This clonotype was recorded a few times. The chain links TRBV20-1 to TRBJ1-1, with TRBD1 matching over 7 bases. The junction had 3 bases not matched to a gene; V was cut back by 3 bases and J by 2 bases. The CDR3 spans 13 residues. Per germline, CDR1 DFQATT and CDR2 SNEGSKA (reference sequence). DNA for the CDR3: TGCAGTGCTAGTAGGGACAGTAACACTGAAGCTTTCTTT. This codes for CSASRDSNTEAFF.

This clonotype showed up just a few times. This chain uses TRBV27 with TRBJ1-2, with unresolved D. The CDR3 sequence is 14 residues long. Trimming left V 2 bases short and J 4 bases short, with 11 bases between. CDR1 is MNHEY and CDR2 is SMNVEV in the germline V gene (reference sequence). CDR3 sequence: CASSLGGYPYGYTF. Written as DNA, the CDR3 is TGTGCCAGCAGTTTAGGCGGGTACCCCTATGGCTACACCTTC.

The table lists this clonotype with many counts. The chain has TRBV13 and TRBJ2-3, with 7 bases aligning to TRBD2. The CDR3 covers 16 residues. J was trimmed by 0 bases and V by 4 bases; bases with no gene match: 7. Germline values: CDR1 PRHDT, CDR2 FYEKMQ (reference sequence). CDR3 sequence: CASSSASGESTDTQYF. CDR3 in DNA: TGTGCCAGCAGCTCTGCTAGCGGAGAAAGCACAGATACGCAGTATTTT.

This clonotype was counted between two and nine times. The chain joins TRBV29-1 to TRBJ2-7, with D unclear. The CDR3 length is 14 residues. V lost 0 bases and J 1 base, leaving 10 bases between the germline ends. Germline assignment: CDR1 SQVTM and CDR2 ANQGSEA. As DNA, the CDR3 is TGCAGCGTTGAAGATCGTCAGGATTCCTACGAGCAGTACTTC. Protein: CSVEDRQDSYEQYF.

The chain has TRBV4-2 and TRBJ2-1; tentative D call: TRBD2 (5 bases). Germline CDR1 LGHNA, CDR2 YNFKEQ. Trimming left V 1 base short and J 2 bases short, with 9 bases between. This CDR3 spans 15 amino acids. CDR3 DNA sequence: TGTGCCAGCAGCCAAGGCGGAGGAGCCTACAATGAGCAGTTCTTC. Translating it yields CASSQGGGAYNEQFF.

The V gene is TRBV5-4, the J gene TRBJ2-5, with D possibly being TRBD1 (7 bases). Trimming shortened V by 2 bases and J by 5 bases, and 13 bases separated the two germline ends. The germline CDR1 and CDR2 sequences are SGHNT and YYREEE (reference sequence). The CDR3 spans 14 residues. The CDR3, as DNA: TGTGCCAGCAGCTTACAGACAGGGAGGGAGACCCAGTACTTC. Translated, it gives CASSLQTGRETQYF.

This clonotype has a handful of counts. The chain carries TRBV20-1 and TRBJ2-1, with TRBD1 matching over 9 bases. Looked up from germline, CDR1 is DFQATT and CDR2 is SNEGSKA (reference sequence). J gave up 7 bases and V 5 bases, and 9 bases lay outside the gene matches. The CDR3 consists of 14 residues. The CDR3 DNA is TGCAGTGCTGGAAAGGGGACAGGGAGAAATGAGCAGTTCTTC. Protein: CSAGKGTGRNEQFF.

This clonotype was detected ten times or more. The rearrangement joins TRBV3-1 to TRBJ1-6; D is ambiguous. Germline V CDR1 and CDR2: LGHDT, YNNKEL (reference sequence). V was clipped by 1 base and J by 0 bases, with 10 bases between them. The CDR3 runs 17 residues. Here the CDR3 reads CASSQVDRTSYNSPLHF. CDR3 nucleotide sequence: TGTGCCAGCAGCCAAGTAGATCGTACCTCCTATAATTCACCCCTCCACTTT.

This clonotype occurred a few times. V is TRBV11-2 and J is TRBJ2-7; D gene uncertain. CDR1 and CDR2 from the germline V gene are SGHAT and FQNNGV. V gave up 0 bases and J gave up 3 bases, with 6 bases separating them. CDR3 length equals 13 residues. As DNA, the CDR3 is TGTGCCAGCAGCTTAGAGCCGGGCTACGAGCAGTACTTC. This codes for CASSLEPGYEQYF.

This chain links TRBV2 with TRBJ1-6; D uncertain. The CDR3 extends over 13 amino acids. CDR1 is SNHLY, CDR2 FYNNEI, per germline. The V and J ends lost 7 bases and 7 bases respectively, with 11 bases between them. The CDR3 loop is CASTRVLNSPLHF. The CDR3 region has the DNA TGTGCCAGCACCCGGGTCCTCAATTCACCCCTCCACTTT.

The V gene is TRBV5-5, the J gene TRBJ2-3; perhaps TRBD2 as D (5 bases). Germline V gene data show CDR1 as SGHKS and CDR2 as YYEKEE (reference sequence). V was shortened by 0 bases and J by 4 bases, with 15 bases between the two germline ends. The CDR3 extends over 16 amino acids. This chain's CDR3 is CASSLERDPVADTQYF. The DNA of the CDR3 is TGTGCCAGCAGCTTGGAACGGGATCCTGTCGCAGATACGCAGTATTTT.

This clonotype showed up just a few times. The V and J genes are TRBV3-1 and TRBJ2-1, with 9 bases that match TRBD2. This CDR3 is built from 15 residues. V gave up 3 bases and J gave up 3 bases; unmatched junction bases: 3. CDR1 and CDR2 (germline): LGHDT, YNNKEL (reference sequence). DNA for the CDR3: TGTGCCAGCAGCCACTCTAGCGGGAACTACAATGAGCAGTTCTTC. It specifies CASSHSSGNYNEQFF.

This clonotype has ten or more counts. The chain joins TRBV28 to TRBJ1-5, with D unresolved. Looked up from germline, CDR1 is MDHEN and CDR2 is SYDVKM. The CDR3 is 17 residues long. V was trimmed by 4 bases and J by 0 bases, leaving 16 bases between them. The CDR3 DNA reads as TGTGCCAGCAGTTCCGCAGAACAGACTAATAGCAATCAGCCCCAGCATTTT. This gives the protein CASSSAEQTNSNQPQHF.